This TCR beta chain was obtained from a study of tumor and adjacent non-tumor tissue in lung cancer. Overall study context: Aged about 30 to 76 years, patients included 10 men and about five women with stage I to III disease. Findings and limits, study-wide: Normal lung showed higher cumulative top 100 clone frequency than tumor.

This CDR3 has 14 amino acids. Germline loops: CDR1 WSHSY, CDR2 SAAADI. The ends were cut back, 8 bases at V and 7 bases at J, with 15 bases in the middle. The library came from three nested PCR rounds adapted from ARM-PCR protocols. TCRdb called the multiplex PCR reads again in MiXCR, with one record for every CDR3 protein. The sample has 68,000 or so distinct CDR3 sequences, about 61% seen once. About this clonotype: The antigen remains undetermined.

The template was RNA from unsorted bulk tissue. Sequenced input: lung tumor tissue. V and J are TRBV10-2 and TRBJ1-6; D gene uncertain. The TCR was taken from a middle-aged man with non-small cell lung cancer. The CDR3 nucleotides read TGCGCCAGCGGTGCAGGTTCTACAAATTCACCCCTCCACTTT. The encoded protein is CASGAGSTNSPLHF.